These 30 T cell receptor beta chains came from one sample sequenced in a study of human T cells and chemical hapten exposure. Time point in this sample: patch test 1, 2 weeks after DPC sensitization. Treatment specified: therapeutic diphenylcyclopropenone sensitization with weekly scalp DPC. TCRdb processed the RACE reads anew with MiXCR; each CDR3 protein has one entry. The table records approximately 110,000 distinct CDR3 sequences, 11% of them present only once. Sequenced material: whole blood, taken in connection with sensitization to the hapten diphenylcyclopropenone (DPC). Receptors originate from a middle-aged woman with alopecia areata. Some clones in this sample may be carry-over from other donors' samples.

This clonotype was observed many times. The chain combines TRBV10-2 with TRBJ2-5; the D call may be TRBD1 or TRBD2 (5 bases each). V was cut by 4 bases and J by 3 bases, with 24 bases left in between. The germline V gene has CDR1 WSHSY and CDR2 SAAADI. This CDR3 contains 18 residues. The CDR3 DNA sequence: TGCGCCAGCAGTGCGGGGCCGAGGGCGTATCGAGGGGAAGAGACCCAGTACTTC. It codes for CASSAGPRAYRGEETQYF.

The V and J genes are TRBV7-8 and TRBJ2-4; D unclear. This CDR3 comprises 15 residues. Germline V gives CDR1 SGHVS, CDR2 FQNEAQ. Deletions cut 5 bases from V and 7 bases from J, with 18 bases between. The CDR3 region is CASSPIIEVENIQYF. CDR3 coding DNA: TGTGCCAGCAGCCCCATAATTGAGGTCGAGAACATTCAGTACTTC.

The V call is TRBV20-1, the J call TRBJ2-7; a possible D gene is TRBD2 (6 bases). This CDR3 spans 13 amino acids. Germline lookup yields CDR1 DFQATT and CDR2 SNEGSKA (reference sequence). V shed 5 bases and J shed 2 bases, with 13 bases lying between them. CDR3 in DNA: TGCAGTGCTGCCCCGGGACTGACCTACGAGCAGTACTTC. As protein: CSAAPGLTYEQYF.

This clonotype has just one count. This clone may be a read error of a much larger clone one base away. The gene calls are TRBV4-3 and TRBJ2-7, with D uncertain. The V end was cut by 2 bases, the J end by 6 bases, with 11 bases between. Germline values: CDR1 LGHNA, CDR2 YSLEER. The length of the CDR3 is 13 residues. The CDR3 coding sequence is TGCGCCAGCAGCCAATTACAGAGGCGCGAGCAGTACTTC. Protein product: CASSQLQRREQYF.

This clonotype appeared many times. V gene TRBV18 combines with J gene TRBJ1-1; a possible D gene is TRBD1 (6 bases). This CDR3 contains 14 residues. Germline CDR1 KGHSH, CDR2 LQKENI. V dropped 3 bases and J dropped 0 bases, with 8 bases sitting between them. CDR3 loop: CASSPTGMNTEAFF. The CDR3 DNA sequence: TGTGCCAGCTCACCTACAGGGATGAACACTGAAGCTTTCTTT.

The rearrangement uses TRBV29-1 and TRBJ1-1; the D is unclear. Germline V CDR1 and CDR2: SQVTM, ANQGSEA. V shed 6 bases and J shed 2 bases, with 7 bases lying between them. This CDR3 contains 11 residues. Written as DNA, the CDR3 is TGCAGCGTCCTTACCAACACTGAAGCTTTCTTT. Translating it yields CSVLTNTEAFF.

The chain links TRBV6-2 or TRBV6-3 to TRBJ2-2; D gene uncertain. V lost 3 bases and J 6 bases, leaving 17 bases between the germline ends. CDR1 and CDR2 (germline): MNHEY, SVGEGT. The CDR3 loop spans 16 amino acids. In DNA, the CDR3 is TGTGCCAGCAGTTATCCCACCGGTCGACCGGCCGGGGAGCTGTTTTTT. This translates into CASSYPTGRPAGELFF.

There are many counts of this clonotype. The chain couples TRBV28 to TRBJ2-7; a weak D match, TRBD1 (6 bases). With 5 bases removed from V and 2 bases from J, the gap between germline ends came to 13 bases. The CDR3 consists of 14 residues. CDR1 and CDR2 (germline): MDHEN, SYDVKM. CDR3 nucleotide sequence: TGTGCCAGCAGTCGTATGGACAGACCCTACGAGCAGTACTTC. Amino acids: CASSRMDRPYEQYF. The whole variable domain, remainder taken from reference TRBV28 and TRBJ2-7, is DVKVTQSSRYLVKRTGEKVFLECVQDMDHENMFWYRQDPGLGLRLIYFSYDVKMKEKGDIPEGYSVSREKKERFSLILESASTNQTSMYLCASSRMDRPYEQYFGPGTRLTVT.

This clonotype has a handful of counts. CDR3 sequence reads: CIARTGNTEAFF. For the CDR3, the DNA is TGCATCGCACGAACAGGGAACACTGAAGCTTTCTTT. V gene TRBV29-1 combines with J gene TRBJ1-1; perhaps TRBD1 as D (5 bases). Germline V gene sequence: CDR1 SQVTM, CDR2 ANQGSEA. The CDR3 contains 12 residues.

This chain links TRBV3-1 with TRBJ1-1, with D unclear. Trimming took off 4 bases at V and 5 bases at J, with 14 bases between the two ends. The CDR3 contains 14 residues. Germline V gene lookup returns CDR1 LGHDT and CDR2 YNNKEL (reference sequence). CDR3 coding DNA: TGTGCCAGCAGCCCAGGACGGCCGGGTACTGAAGCTTTCTTT. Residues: CASSPGRPGTEAFF.

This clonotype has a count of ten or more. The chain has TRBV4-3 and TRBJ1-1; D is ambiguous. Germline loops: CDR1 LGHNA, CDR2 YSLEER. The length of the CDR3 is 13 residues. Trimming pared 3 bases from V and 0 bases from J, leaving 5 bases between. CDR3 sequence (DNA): TGCGCCAGCAGCCAGGGCATGAACACTGAAGCTTTCTTT. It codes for CASSQGMNTEAFF.

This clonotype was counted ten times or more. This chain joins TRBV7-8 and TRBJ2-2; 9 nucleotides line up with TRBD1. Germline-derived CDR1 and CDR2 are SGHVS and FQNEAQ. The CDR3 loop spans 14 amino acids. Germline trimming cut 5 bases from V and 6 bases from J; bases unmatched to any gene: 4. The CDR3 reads CASSVRQGAGELFF. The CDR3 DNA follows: TGTGCCAGCAGCGTCAGACAGGGGGCCGGGGAGCTGTTTTTT.

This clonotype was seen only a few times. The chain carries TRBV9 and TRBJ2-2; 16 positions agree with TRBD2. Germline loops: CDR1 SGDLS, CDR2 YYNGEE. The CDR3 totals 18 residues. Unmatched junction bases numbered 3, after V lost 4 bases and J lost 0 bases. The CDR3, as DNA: TGTGCCAGCAGCCCGGGACTAGCGGGGGGGACGAACACCGGGGAGCTGTTTTTT. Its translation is CASSPGLAGGTNTGELFF.

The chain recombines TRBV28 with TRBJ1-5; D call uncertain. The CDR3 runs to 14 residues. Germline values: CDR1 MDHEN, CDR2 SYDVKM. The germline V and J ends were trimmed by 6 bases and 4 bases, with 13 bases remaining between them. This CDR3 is CASSLHAQNQPQHF. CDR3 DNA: TGTGCCAGCAGCCTCCATGCCCAAAATCAGCCCCAGCATTTT.

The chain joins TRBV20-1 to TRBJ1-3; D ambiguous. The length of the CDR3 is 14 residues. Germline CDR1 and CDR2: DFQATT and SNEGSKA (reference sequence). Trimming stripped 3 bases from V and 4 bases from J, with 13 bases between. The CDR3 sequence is CSASVGKMGNTIYF. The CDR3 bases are TGCAGTGCTAGCGTTGGGAAAATGGGAAACACCATATATTTT.

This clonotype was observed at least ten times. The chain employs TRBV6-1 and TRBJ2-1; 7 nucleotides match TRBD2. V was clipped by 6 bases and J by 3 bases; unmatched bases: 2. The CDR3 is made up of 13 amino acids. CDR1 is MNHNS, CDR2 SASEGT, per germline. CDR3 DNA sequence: TGTGCCAGCAGCCGCGGGGGCTACAATGAGCAGTTCTTC. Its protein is CASSRGGYNEQFF.

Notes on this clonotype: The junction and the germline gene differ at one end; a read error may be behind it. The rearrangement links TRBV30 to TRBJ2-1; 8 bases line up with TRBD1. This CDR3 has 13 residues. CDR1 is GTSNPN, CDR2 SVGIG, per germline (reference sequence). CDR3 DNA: TGTGCCTGGGGTGTCAGGGGGCTTAGGGAGCAGTTCTTC. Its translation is CAWGVRGLREQFF.

CDR3 protein: CASSPPGPSTYGYTF. CDR3 coding DNA: TGTGCCAGCTCACCTCCGGGACCGAGTACATATGGCTACACCTTC. The gene calls are TRBV18 and TRBJ1-2; D is perhaps TRBD1 (5 bases). The CDR3 loop spans 15 amino acids. The V gene's germline CDR1 is KGHSH and CDR2 LQKENI. V lost 3 bases, J lost 5 bases, and 16 bases lay in between.

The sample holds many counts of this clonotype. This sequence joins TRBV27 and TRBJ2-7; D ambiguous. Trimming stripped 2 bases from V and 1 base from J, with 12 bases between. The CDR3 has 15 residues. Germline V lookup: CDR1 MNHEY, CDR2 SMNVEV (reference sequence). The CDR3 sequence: CASSLSQVSSYEQYF. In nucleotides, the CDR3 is TGTGCCAGCAGTTTAAGTCAGGTGTCGTCCTACGAGCAGTACTTC.

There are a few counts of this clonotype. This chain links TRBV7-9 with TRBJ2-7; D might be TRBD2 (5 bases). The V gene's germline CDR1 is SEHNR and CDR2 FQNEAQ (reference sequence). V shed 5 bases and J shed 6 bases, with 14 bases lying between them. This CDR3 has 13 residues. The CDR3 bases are TGTGCCAGCAGCCCAACGGGAATCGGCGAGCAGTACTTC. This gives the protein CASSPTGIGEQYF.

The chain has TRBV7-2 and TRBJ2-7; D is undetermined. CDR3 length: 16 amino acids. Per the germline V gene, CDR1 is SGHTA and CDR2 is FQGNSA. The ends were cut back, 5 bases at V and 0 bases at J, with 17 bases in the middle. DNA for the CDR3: TGTGCCAGCAGCCCCCTGTTCGGCGGTAGCTCCTACGAGCAGTACTTC. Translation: CASSPLFGGSSYEQYF.

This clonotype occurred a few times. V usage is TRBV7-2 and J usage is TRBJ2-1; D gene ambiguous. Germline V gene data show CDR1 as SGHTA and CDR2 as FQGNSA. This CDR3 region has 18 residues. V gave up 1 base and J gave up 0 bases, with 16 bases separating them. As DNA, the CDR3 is TGTGCCAGCAGCTTAGTCGGTGGAGCTTCGAGCTCCTACAATGAGCAGTTCTTC. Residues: CASSLVGGASSSYNEQFF.

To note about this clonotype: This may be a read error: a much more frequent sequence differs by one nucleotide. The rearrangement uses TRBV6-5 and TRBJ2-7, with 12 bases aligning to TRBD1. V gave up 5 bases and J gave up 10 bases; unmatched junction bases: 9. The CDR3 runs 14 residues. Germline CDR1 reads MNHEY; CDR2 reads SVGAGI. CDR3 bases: TGTGCCAGCAGTACCGGGACAGGGGGCGGCGACCAGTACTTC. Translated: CASSTGTGGGDQYF.

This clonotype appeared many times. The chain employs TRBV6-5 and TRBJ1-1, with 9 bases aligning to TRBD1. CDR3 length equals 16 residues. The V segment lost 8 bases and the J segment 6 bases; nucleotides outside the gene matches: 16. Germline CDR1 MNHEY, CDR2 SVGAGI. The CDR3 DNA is TGTGCCAGCCGGAAATTACAGGGGGCCGGGGACTCTGAAGCTTTCTTT. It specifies CASRKLQGAGDSEAFF.

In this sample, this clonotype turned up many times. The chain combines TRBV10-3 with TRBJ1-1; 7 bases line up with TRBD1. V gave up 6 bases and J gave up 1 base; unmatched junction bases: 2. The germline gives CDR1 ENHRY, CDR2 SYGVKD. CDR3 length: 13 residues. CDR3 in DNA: TGTGCCATCAGAGGGACAGAGAACACTGAAGCTTTCTTT. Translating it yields CAIRGTENTEAFF.

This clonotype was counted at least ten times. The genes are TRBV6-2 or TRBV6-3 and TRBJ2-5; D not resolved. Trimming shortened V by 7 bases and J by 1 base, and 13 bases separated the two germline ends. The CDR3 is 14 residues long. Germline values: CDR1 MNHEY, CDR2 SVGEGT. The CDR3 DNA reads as TGTGCCAGCAACCGCGACACCCTCCAAGAGACCCAGTACTTC. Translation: CASNRDTLQETQYF.

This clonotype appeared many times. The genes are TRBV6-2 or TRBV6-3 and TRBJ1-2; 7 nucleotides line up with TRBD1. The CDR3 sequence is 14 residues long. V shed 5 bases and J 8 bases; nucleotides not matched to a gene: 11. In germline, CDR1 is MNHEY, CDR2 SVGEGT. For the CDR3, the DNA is TGTGCCAGCAGTAAAGGCAGGGGGAGATACGGCTACACCTTC. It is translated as CASSKGRGRYGYTF.

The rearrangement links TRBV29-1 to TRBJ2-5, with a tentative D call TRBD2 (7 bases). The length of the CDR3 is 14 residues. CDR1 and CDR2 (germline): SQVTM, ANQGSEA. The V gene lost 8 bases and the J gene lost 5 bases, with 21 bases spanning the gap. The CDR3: CSPGRRGARETQYF. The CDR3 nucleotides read TGCAGCCCAGGGCGCCGGGGGGCGCGGGAGACCCAGTACTTC. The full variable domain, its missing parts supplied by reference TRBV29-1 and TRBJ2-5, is SAVISQKPSRDICQRGTSLTIQCQVDSQVTMMFWYRQQPGQSLTLIATANQGSEATYESGFVIDKFPISRPNLTFSTLTVSNMSPEDSSIYLCSPGRRGARETQYFGPGTRLLVL.

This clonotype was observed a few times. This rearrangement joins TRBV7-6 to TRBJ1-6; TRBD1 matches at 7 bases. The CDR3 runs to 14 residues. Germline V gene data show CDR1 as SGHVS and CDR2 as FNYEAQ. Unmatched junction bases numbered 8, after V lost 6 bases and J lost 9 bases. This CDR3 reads CASSSGTEGSPLHF. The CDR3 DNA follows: TGTGCCAGCAGTTCCGGGACAGAGGGTTCACCCCTCCACTTT. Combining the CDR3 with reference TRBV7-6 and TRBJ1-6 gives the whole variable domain GAGVSQSPRYKVTKRGQDVALRCDPISGHVSLYWYRQALGQGPEFLTYFNYEAQQDKSGLPNDRFSAERPEGSISTLTIQRTEQRDSAMYRCASSSGTEGSPLHFGNGTRLTVT.

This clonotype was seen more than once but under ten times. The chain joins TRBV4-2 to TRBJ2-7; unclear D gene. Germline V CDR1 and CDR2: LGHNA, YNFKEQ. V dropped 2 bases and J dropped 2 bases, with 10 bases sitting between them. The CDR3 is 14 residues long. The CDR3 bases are TGTGCCAGCAGCCAAAGTCCGGCGGCCTACGAGCAGTACTTC. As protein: CASSQSPAAYEQYF.